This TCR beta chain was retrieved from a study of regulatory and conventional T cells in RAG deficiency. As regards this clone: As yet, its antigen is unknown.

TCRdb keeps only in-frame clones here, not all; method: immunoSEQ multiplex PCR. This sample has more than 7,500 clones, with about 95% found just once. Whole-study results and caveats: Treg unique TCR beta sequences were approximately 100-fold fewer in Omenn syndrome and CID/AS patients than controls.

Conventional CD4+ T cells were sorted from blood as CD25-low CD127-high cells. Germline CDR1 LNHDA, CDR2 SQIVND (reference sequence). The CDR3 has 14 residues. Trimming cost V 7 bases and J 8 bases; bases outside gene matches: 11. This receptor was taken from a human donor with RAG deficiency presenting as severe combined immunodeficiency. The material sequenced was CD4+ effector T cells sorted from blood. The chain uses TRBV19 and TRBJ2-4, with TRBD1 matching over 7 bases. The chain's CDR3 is CASTQQGSRDIQYF. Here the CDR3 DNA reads TGTGCCAGTACCCAACAGGGGAGCCGGGACATTCAGTACTTC.